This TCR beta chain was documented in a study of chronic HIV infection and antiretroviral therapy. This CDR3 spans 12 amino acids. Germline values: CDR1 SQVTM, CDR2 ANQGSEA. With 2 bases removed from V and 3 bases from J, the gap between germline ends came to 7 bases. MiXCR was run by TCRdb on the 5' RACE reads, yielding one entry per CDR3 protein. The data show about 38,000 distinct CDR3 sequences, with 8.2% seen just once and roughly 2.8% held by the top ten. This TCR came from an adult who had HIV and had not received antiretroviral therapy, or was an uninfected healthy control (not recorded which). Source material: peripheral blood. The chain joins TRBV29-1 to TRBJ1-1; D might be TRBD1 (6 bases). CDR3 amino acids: CSVENRDTEAFF. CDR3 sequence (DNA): TGCAGCGTTGAAAACAGGGACACTGAAGCTTTCTTT.